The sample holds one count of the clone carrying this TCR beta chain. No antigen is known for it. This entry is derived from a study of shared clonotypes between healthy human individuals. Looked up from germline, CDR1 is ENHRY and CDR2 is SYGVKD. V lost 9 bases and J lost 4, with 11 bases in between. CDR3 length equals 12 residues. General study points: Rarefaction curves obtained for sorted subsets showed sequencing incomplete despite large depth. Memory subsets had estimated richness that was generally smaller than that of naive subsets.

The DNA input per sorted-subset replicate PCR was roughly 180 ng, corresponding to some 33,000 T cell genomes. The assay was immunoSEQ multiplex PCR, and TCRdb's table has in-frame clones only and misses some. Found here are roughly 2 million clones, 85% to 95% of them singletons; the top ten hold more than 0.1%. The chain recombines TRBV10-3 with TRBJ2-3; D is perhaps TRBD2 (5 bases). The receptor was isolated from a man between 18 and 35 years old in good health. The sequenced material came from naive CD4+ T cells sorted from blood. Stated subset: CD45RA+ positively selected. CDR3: CAIGRDPDTQYF. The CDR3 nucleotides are TGTGCCATAGGGAGAGACCCAGATACGCAGTATTTT.